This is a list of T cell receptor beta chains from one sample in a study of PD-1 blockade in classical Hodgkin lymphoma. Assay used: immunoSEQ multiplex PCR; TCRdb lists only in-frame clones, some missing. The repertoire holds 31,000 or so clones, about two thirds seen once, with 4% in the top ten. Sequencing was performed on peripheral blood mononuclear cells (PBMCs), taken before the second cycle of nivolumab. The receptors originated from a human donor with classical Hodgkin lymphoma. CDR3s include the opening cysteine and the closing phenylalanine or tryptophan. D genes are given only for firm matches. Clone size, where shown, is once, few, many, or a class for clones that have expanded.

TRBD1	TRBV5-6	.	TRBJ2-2	CASSPWTGSLPGELFF	TGTGCCAGCAGCCCATGGACAGGCTCACTCCCGGGGGAGCTGTTTTTT
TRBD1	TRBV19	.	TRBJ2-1	CASSIRSTGAGEQFF	TGTGCCAGTAGTATAAGGTCGACAGGGGCAGGAGAGCAGTTCTTC
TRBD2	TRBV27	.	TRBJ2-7	CASSSGTSYEQYF	TGTGCCAGCAGTTCCGGGACTAGCTACGAGCAGTACTTC
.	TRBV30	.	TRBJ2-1	CAWSRVASSYNEQFF	TGTGCCTGGAGTAGGGTAGCCAGCTCCTACAATGAGCAGTTCTTC
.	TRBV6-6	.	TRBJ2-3	CASSPLRGTDTQYF	TGTGCCAGCAGCCCCCTAAGAGGGACAGATACGCAGTATTTT
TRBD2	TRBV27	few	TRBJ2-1	CASSLFGGGAGGAYNEQFF	TGTGCCAGCAGTTTATTTGGGGGTGGAGCGGGGGGAGCCTACAATGAGCAGTTCTTC
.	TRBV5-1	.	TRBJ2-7	CASSLDSGYEQYF	TGCGCCAGTTCTCTGGACAGCGGCTACGAGCAGTACTTC
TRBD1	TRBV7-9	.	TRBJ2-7	CASSFGTGASSYEQYF	TGTGCCAGCAGCTTTGGGACAGGTGCTAGCTCCTACGAGCAGTACTTC
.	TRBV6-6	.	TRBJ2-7	CASSYIQSSYEQYF	TGTGCCAGCAGTTACATCCAGTCCTCCTACGAGCAGTACTTC
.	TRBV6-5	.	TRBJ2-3	CASGGGADTQYF	TGTGCCAGCGGAGGGGGCGCAGATACGCAGTATTTT
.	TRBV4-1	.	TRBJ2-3	CASSQLFSWADTQYF	TGCGCCAGCAGCCAGTTATTCAGCTGGGCAGATACGCAGTATTTT
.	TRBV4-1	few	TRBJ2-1	CASSQPTPAQGYNEQFF	TGCGCCAGCAGCCAACCGACTCCGGCGCAGGGGTACAATGAGCAGTTCTTC
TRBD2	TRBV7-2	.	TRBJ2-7	CASRGGAGGMYEQYF	TGTGCCAGCAGAGGAGGCGCGGGGGGGATGTACGAGCAGTACTTC
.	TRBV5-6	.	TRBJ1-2	CASSLGRNYGYTF	TGTGCCAGCAGCTTGGGCAGGAACTATGGCTACACCTTC
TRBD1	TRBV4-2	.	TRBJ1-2	CASSHEQGTYGYTF	TGTGCCAGCAGCCATGAACAGGGGACGTATGGCTACACCTTC
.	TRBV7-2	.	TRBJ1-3	CASSPSGVAFSGNTIYF	TGTGCCAGCAGCCCCTCAGGGGTCGCTTTCTCTGGAAACACCATATATTTT
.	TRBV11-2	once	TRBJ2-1	CASSLELTGEQFF	TGTGCCAGCAGCTTAGAACTGACCGGCGAGCAGTTCTTC
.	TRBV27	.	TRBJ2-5	CASSLAETQYF	TGTGCCAGCAGTTTGGCAGAGACCCAGTACTTC
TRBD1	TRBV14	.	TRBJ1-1	CASSQWTGVIGFEAFF	TGTGCCAGCAGCCAATGGACAGGGGTTATCGGTTTTGAAGCTTTCTTT
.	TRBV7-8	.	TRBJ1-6	CASSLAAGQGSPLHF	TGTGCCAGCAGCTTAGCGGCAGGGCAGGGTTCACCCCTCCACTTT
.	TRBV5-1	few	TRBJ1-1	CASSHGSGAFF	TGCGCCAGCAGCCACGGAAGTGGAGCTTTCTTT
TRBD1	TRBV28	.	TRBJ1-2	CASSLFDRGGPNYGYTF	TGTGCCAGCAGTTTATTCGACAGGGGGGGACCTAACTATGGCTACACCTTC
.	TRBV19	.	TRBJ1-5	CATRGGWTQPQHF	TGTGCCACGCGGGGGGGCTGGACTCAGCCCCAGCATTTT
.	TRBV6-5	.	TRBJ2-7	CASSDYDLPYEQYF	TGTGCCAGCAGTGACTACGACCTCCCCTACGAGCAGTACTTC